The next 19 T cell receptor beta chains were all read from a single sample in a study of T cell repertoires in cytomegalovirus infection. The antigens these receptors bind are not known. TCRdb fed the reads into MiXCR, producing one record per CDR3 protein. The sample has 250,000 to 400,000 distinct CDR3 sequences, about 25% seen once. Sequenced material: cultured PBMCs, taken from culture after CMV antigen stimulation. These receptors were taken from a human donor in good health (CMV status not recorded). Some clones in this sample may be carry-over from other donors' samples.

At least ten counts were recorded for this clonotype. The gene calls are TRBV7-6 and TRBJ2-1, with D tentatively TRBD2 (6 bases). Per the germline V gene, CDR1 is SGHVS and CDR2 is FNYEAQ. V lost 5 bases and J lost 10, with 18 bases in between. There are 14 residues in the CDR3. The CDR3 nucleotides read TGTGCCAGCAGCCCGGTCGGCGGGGTCGAGGAGCAGTTCTTC. Translating gives CASSPVGGVEEQFF.

J is TRBJ2-7 and V is TRBV6-5, with D perhaps matching TRBD1 or TRBD2 (5 bases each). The germline V gene has CDR1 MNHEY and CDR2 SVGAGI. The CDR3 consists of 18 residues. The V end lost 4 bases, the J end lost 3 bases, and 25 bases lay between the germline ends. This CDR3 reads CASSSLLWGPRRVYEQYF. The DNA of the CDR3 is TGTGCCAGCAGTTCGTTACTCTGGGGACCTCGAAGGGTCTACGAGCAGTACTTC.

The chain recombines TRBV18 with TRBJ2-5; possible D gene TRBD2, 5 bases. The CDR3 covers 13 residues. V was cut by 0 bases and J by 5 bases, with 7 bases left in between. Germline lookup yields CDR1 KGHSH and CDR2 LQKENI. As DNA, the CDR3 is TGTGCCAGCTCACCACCGACGGGGGAGACCCAGTACTTC. This codes for CASSPPTGETQYF.

This clonotype was counted a few times. The chain carries TRBV15 and TRBJ2-1; TRBD2 matches 7 bases. Germline V gene lookup returns CDR1 LNHNV and CDR2 YYDKDF (reference sequence). V lost 0 bases and J lost 8; bases outside the gene matches: 7. This CDR3 has 15 amino acids. The CDR3 region is CATSRDRREGYEQFF. CDR3 DNA: TGTGCCACCAGCAGAGATAGGAGGGAGGGCTATGAGCAGTTCTTC.

The V call is TRBV5-4, the J call TRBJ2-3; D might be TRBD1 or TRBD2, each matching 5 bases. Germline-derived CDR1 and CDR2 are SGHNT and YYREEE (reference sequence). The ends were cut back, 1 base at V and 3 bases at J, with 12 bases in the middle. The CDR3 length is 15 residues. The CDR3 nucleotides read TGTGCCAGCAGCTTGTCGGAAGGGGAGACAGATACGCAGTATTTT. Protein product: CASSLSEGETDTQYF.

The chain employs TRBV4-1 and TRBJ1-5, with D maybe TRBD1 (5 bases). The CDR3 totals 18 residues. The V gene's germline CDR1 is MGHRA and CDR2 YSYEKL. Trimming shortened V by 2 bases and J by 4 bases, and 21 bases separated the two germline ends. This chain's CDR3 is CASSQLSPGAPLNQPQHF. DNA for the CDR3: TGCGCCAGCAGCCAACTATCCCCCGGGGCGCCTTTAAATCAGCCCCAGCATTTT.

The J gene is TRBJ1-1, the V gene TRBV6-2 or TRBV6-3; D call uncertain. Trimming took 5 bases from V and 8 from J, leaving 15 bases between them. Germline CDR1 is MNHEY and CDR2 is SVGEGT. This CDR3 contains 13 residues. The CDR3 DNA sequence: TGTGCCAGCAGTGCCCGGGTACAAAACGAAGCTTTCTTT. The encoded protein is CASSARVQNEAFF.

The chain links TRBV19 to TRBJ2-4; 9 bases are a match to TRBD1. This CDR3 has 20 residues. The V and J ends lost 1 base and 0 bases, in that order; junction bases with no gene match: 13. The germline V gene encodes CDR1 LNHDA and CDR2 SQIVND (reference sequence). CDR3 amino acids: CASSIVTGTGRVAAKNIQYF. CDR3 coding DNA: TGTGCCAGTAGTATAGTTACGGGGACAGGGAGGGTCGCAGCCAAAAACATTCAGTACTTC.

The gene calls are TRBV28 and TRBJ2-3; 10 nucleotides match TRBD1. CDR1 MDHEN and CDR2 SYDVKM come from the germline V gene. The length of the CDR3 is 15 residues. V shed 5 bases and J 3 bases; nucleotides not matched to a gene: 5. For the CDR3, the DNA is TGTGCCAGCAGTGAGGGACAGGGGTATACAGATACGCAGTATTTT. Translated, it gives CASSEGQGYTDTQYF.

The chain recombines TRBV20-1 with TRBJ1-1; possibly TRBD1 for D (6 bases). There are 11 residues in the CDR3. Germline V gives CDR1 DFQATT, CDR2 SNEGSKA (reference sequence). In DNA, the CDR3 is TGCATCACTCCAGGGGTCTCTGAAGCTTTCTTT. It translates to CITPGVSEAFF.

The sample holds a few counts of this clonotype. V usage is TRBV20-1 and J usage is TRBJ2-4; D unclear. V lost 1 base to trimming and J lost 6 bases, with 16 bases between them. Germline CDR1 is DFQATT and CDR2 is SNEGSKA (reference sequence). This CDR3 has 15 amino acids. The CDR3 coding sequence is TGCAGTGCTAGAGTCCGAGGCTTAAGGGCAAACATTCAGTACTTC. It translates to CSARVRGLRANIQYF.

This clonotype occurred a few times. A read error may be the cause here, since a much bigger clone is one base away. The rearrangement uses TRBV7-6 and TRBJ2-3; D not resolved. Looked up from germline, CDR1 is SGHVS and CDR2 is FNYEAQ. The CDR3 contains 13 residues. V was trimmed by 1 base and J by 4 bases, leaving 6 bases between them. The CDR3 coding sequence is TGTGCCAGCAGCTTAGTAGTCCCAGATACGCAGTATTTT. Encoded protein: CASSLVVPDTQYF.

The chain joins TRBV6-2 or TRBV6-3 to TRBJ2-3, with D maybe TRBD2 (6 bases). V shed 5 bases and J shed 0 bases, with 9 bases lying between them. Germline CDR1 MNHEY, CDR2 SVGEGT. This CDR3 has 14 amino acids. The CDR3 loop is CASSASESTDTQYF. The CDR3 DNA reads TGTGCCAGCAGTGCTAGCGAGAGCACAGATACGCAGTATTTT.

V and J are TRBV6-1 and TRBJ2-1; TRBD2 aligns across 14 bases. This CDR3 contains 16 residues. Trimming removed 6 bases from V and 9 bases from J; junction bases left unmatched: 10. Per germline, CDR1 MNHNS and CDR2 SASEGT. As DNA, the CDR3 is TGTGCCAGCAGAATCGGGACTAGCGGGAGAGTTTTTGAGCAGTTCTTC. Its protein product is CASRIGTSGRVFEQFF.

In this sample, this clonotype turned up many times. This sequence joins TRBV7-2 and TRBJ2-5, with D perhaps TRBD1 or TRBD2 (5 bases each). CDR1 is SGHTA and CDR2 is FQGNSA in the germline V gene. V was clipped by 1 base and J by 4 bases, with 13 bases between them. CDR3 size: 15 residues. CDR3 sequence: CASSLGGRDGETQYF. Written as DNA, the CDR3 is TGTGCCAGCAGCTTAGGGGGCAGGGACGGAGAGACCCAGTACTTC.

The CDR3 spells CASSRRRGIDTQYF. In DNA form, the CDR3 reads TGTGCCAGCAGCCGCCGAAGGGGGATCGATACGCAGTATTTT. The rearrangement uses TRBV7-2 and TRBJ2-3; TRBD1 might be the D (6 bases). Germline V gives CDR1 SGHTA, CDR2 FQGNSA. CDR3 length equals 14 residues. The germline V and J ends were trimmed by 5 bases and 6 bases, with 15 bases remaining between them.

There are a few counts of this clonotype. This chain connects TRBV18 to TRBJ1-6, with 7 bases identical to TRBD1. Germline V gives CDR1 KGHSH, CDR2 LQKENI. This CDR3 has 19 amino acids. The V and J ends lost 3 bases and 2 bases, in that order; junction bases with no gene match: 13. The CDR3 DNA sequence: TGTGCCAGCTCACCCAAACTTACAGGGGCGATGGCCTATAATTCACCCCTCCACTTT. Residues: CASSPKLTGAMAYNSPLHF. The variable domain in full, with the rest retrieved from reference TRBV18 and TRBJ1-6, is NAGVMQNPRHLVRRRGQEARLRCSPMKGHSHVYWYRQLPEEGLKFMVYLQKENIIDESGMPKERFSAEFPKEGPSILRIQQVVRGDSAAYFCASSPKLTGAMAYNSPLHFGNGTRLTVT.

The chain combines TRBV6-2 or TRBV6-3 with TRBJ2-7; 12 bases align to TRBD2. Germline lookup yields CDR1 MNHEY and CDR2 SVGEGT. V shed 5 bases, J shed 3 bases, and the junction held 8 bases outside the gene matches. This CDR3 has 16 amino acids. CDR3 sequence (DNA): TGTGCCAGCAGTAAGACTAGCGGGAGCTCTAGCTACGAGCAGTACTTC. This encodes CASSKTSGSSSYEQYF.

This clonotype was seen repeatedly, ten times or more. This sequence joins TRBV7-2 and TRBJ2-1; D is uncertain. Trimming cost V 7 bases and J 4 bases, with 11 bases left between them. The CDR3 contains 13 residues. Germline V gene lookup returns CDR1 SGHTA and CDR2 FQGNSA. The CDR3, as DNA: TGTGCCAGCACCCCGTTCTTGTACAATGAGCAGTTCTTC. Encoded protein: CASTPFLYNEQFF.